This T cell receptor (beta chain) is from a study of blood T cell repertoires in COVID-19. Across the whole study: Italy, Spain and the United States were the sources of the convalescent and acute COVID-19 samples. From T cells, B-cell-depleted T cells, or PBMCs came the material, which was cDNA or gDNA.

CDR1 and CDR2 (germline): KGHSH, LQKENI. This CDR3 region has 16 residues. V lost 5 bases, J lost 5 bases, and 14 bases stayed unmatched. This table comes from immunoSEQ multiplex PCR, and its TCRdb copy is limited to in-frame clones, with some not included. The table records approximately 200,000 clones, roughly 84% of them present only once. This TCR came from a man aged 35 to 55 with active or convalescent COVID-19. Sample: peripheral blood. This chain joins TRBV18 and TRBJ2-7; 8 bases align to TRBD2. DNA for the CDR3: TGTGCCAGCTCATCGCAGGGAGCGGGAGTATCCCACGAGCAGTACTTC. It specifies CASSSQGAGVSHEQYF.